Below, 18 T cell receptor beta chains from the same sample are listed, as sequenced in a study of human T cells and chemical hapten exposure. Time point defined: pre-sensitization, week 0. The treatment is: therapeutic diphenylcyclopropenone sensitization with weekly scalp DPC. TCRdb recomputed calls from the RACE reads with MiXCR, one row per CDR3 protein. Of roughly 100,000 distinct CDR3 sequences in the sample, approximately 12% are singletons; the top ten hold 1.6%. Sequencing used whole blood, obtained in connection with sensitization to the hapten diphenylcyclopropenone (DPC). Source of these receptors: a woman aged 45-65 years with alopecia areata. Some clones in this sample may be carry-over from other donors' samples.

The chain has TRBV10-2 and TRBJ1-1, with D possibly TRBD1 on 6 matching bases. Germline lookup yields CDR1 WSHSY and CDR2 SAAADI. The CDR3 has 13 residues. Between the trimmed V and J ends, which lost 5 bases and 3 bases, there was a span of 10 bases. CDR3 region: CASSRDTYTEAFF. The CDR3 DNA follows: TGCGCCAGCAGTCGGGACACATACACTGAAGCTTTCTTT.

This clonotype was seen a few times. The chain has TRBV5-6 and TRBJ2-7, with 7 nucleotides matching TRBD1. V gave up 3 bases and J gave up 7 bases; unmatched junction bases: 7. Per the germline V gene, CDR1 is SGHDT and CDR2 is YYEEEE. This CDR3 contains 13 residues. CDR3 coding DNA: TGTGCCAGCAGCTCCGGACAGGTGCGGGAGCAGTACTTC. The encoded protein is CASSSGQVREQYF.

This clonotype was observed at least ten times. V and J are TRBV20-1 and TRBJ1-2; no reliable D call. The CDR3 has 10 amino acids. The germline CDR1 and CDR2 sequences are DFQATT and SNEGSKA (reference sequence). Trimming took off 3 bases at V and 4 bases at J, with 3 bases between the two ends. CDR3 in DNA: TGCAGTGCTAGTGGCTATGGCTACACCTTC. Translating it yields CSASGYGYTF.

Only a few counts were recorded for this clonotype. The CDR3 loop reads CASSKRTGLGTGGNTIYF. The CDR3, as DNA: TGTGCCAGCAGTAAAAGGACAGGATTAGGGACGGGTGGAAACACCATATATTTT. The chain uses TRBV6-1 and TRBJ1-3; 7 nucleotides agree with TRBD1. V was pared by 5 bases and J by 3 bases, with 16 bases of the junction left unmatched. Germline CDR1 reads MNHNS; CDR2 reads SASEGT. CDR3 size: 18 residues.

A note on this clonotype: Being one base from a much bigger clone, this may be a read error. The gene calls are TRBV6-1 and TRBJ1-4; D is perhaps TRBD1 (5 bases). The CDR3 is 14 amino acids. Looked up from germline, CDR1 is MNHNS and CDR2 is SASEGT. V was shortened by 10 bases and J by 4 bases, with 16 bases between the two germline ends. In DNA, the CDR3 is TGTGCCAACAGACCGGGACCGCGTAATGAAAAACTGTTTTTT. It codes for CANRPGPRNEKLFF.

V usage is TRBV7-2 and J usage is TRBJ2-1, with D unclear. This CDR3 comprises 11 residues. CDR1 is SGHTA and CDR2 is FQGNSA in the germline V gene. Trimming removed 3 bases at V and 8 bases at J, with 5 bases between. The CDR3 DNA follows: TGTGCCAGCAGCTTCAGCTATGAGCAGTTCTTC. It codes for CASSFSYEQFF.

This clonotype was observed many times. This chain connects TRBV7-6 to TRBJ1-1, with D hard to call. Germline CDR1 and CDR2: SGHVS and FNYEAQ. V lost 3 bases, J lost 3 bases, and 8 bases lay in between. This CDR3 contains 13 residues. The CDR3 spells CASSFQSYTEAFF. The DNA of the CDR3 is TGTGCCAGCAGCTTCCAGAGTTACACTGAAGCTTTCTTT.

This clonotype was counted ten times or more. V gene TRBV29-1 combines with J gene TRBJ1-2; D is uncertain. CDR1 is SQVTM and CDR2 is ANQGSEA in the germline V gene. The V and J ends lost 3 bases and 3 bases respectively, with 8 bases between them. This CDR3 is built from 12 residues. The CDR3 coding sequence is TGCAGCGTTGATCCCGGATACTATGGCTACACCTTC. Encoded protein: CSVDPGYYGYTF.

In its sample, this clonotype was seen a few times. The chain joins TRBV29-1 to TRBJ1-2, with 7 nucleotides matching TRBD1. Germline V gene data show CDR1 as SQVTM and CDR2 as ANQGSEA. V shed 0 bases, J shed 10 bases, and the junction held 11 bases outside the gene matches. The CDR3 runs 14 residues. CDR3 DNA sequence: TGCAGCGTTGAAGAGGGGAGACAGGGCGGTGACTACACCTTC. Its translation: CSVEEGRQGGDYTF.

The table lists this clonotype with many counts. V usage is TRBV6-5 and J usage is TRBJ2-5, with D tentatively TRBD1 or TRBD2 (6 bases each). Germline CDR1 and CDR2: MNHEY and SVGAGI. CDR3 length: 13 residues. Deletions cut 7 bases from V and 5 bases from J, with 14 bases between. The CDR3 DNA follows: TGTGCCAGCACTACCGGGGGCGGGGAGACCCAGTACTTC. This sequence encodes CASTTGGGETQYF.

V gene TRBV20-1 combines with J gene TRBJ1-2; 7 bases are a match to TRBD1. The CDR3 is made up of 9 amino acids. Germline V gene lookup returns CDR1 DFQATT and CDR2 SNEGSKA (reference sequence). CDR3 region: CSTGDGYTF. The CDR3 DNA reads TGCAGCACAGGGGATGGCTACACCTTC.

This clonotype has only a few counts. The gene calls are TRBV6-1 and TRBJ2-3; tentatively, D is TRBD2 (6 bases). V was pared by 6 bases and J by 0 bases, with 10 bases between. Germline V gene data show CDR1 as MNHNS and CDR2 as SASEGT. CDR3 length: 14 residues. The CDR3 region has the DNA TGTGCCAGCAGGGGCAGCGGGAGCACAGATACGCAGTATTTT. Encoded protein: CASRGSGSTDTQYF.

This clonotype was counted only a few times. In nucleotides, the CDR3 is TGTGCCAGCAGGGTGACAGGGGGCGGTCAGCCCCAGCATTTT. Translation: CASRVTGGGQPQHF. The J gene is TRBJ1-5, the V gene TRBV28; 10 bases line up with TRBD1. The V segment lost 6 bases and the J segment 6 bases; nucleotides outside the gene matches: 5. Germline V CDR1 and CDR2: MDHEN, SYDVKM. The CDR3 runs 14 residues. Full variable domain (rest looked up from reference TRBV28 and TRBJ1-5): DVKVTQSSRYLVKRTGEKVFLECVQDMDHENMFWYRQDPGLGLRLIYFSYDVKMKEKGDIPEGYSVSREKKERFSLILESASTNQTSMYLCASRVTGGGQPQHFGDGTRLSIL.

This clonotype was detected only a few times. The chain couples TRBV28 to TRBJ2-1; D is unresolved. Trimming cost V 2 bases and J 0 bases, with 8 bases left between them. The CDR3 covers 15 residues. Germline V lookup: CDR1 MDHEN, CDR2 SYDVKM. The CDR3 bases are TGTGCCAGCAGTTTAAGCCGGAGCTCCTACAATGAGCAGTTCTTC. Translating gives CASSLSRSSYNEQFF.

The rearrangement joins TRBV18 to TRBJ2-1; D gene uncertain. Trimming stripped 3 bases from V and 4 bases from J, with 7 bases between. The CDR3 length is 13 residues. From germline, CDR1 is KGHSH and CDR2 LQKENI. The CDR3 region is CASSPGQYNEQFF. Here the CDR3 DNA reads TGTGCCAGCTCACCGGGTCAGTACAATGAGCAGTTCTTC.

This rearrangement joins TRBV6-4 to TRBJ1-1; D may be TRBD1 (5 bases). The length of the CDR3 is 14 residues. V gave up 4 bases and J gave up 8 bases, with 17 bases separating them. Germline CDR1 MRHNA, CDR2 SNTAGT. For the CDR3, the DNA is TGTGCCAGCAGTGCCGAGAGGGACGGCATAGAAGCTTTCTTT. Translating it yields CASSAERDGIEAFF.

This clonotype was counted only a few times. The chain combines TRBV6-5 with TRBJ2-1; 7 nucleotides line up with TRBD2. In germline, CDR1 is MNHEY, CDR2 SVGAGI. This CDR3 comprises 15 residues. The J segment lost 5 bases and the V segment lost 2 bases, leaving 6 bases of the junction unmatched. Here the CDR3 DNA reads TGTGCCAGCAGTTACGTGGCGGGGGTCCACAATGAGCAGTTCTTC. Translation: CASSYVAGVHNEQFF.

The sample holds a few counts of this clonotype. This chain connects TRBV29-1 to TRBJ2-1; tentative D call: TRBD2 (5 bases). The CDR3 covers 16 residues. Trimming took off 3 bases at V and 4 bases at J, with 19 bases between the two ends. The V gene's germline CDR1 is SQVTM and CDR2 ANQGSEA. The DNA for the CDR3 is TGCAGCGTTGAGTCAGTCGGGCTAGCAATATACAATGAGCAGTTCTTC. This translates into CSVESVGLAIYNEQFF.